This is a list of T cell receptor beta chains from one sample in a study of CD8+ T cells in alopecia areata. The table came from immunoSEQ multiplex PCR; TCRdb's copy has only in-frame clones and leaves some out. This sample has over 150,000 clones; around 56% occur once, and the top ten carry approximately 0.7%. The sequenced sample was CD4+ T cells sorted from blood, obtained at week 4, from a patient treated with tofacitinib. These receptors all stem from a human donor with alopecia areata. The CDR3 runs from the conserved cysteine through the conserved F or W. D genes are given only for firm matches. Where a row states a size, it is once, few, many or the class of an expanded clone; other rows omit it.

TRBD2	TRBV28	TRBJ2-5	-	CASSLLRRRASGRQETQYF	TGTGCCAGCAGTTTATTACGACGAAGGGCTAGCGGGAGACAAGAGACCCAGTACTTC
-	TRBV6-6	TRBJ2-5	-	CASSYEETQYF	TGTGCCAGCAGTTATGAGGAGACCCAGTACTTC
TRBD1	TRBV30	TRBJ1-1	-	CAWRRDRDTEAFF	TGTGCCTGGAGAAGGGACAGGGACACTGAAGCTTTCTTT
TRBD1	TRBV6-5	TRBJ1-1	-	CASSLEGADVGTEAFF	TGTGCCAGCAGTTTGGAGGGGGCGGATGTAGGCACTGAAGCTTTCTTT
TRBD2	TRBV29-1	TRBJ2-1	few	CSVTGGSWYYNEQFF	TGCAGCGTTACGGGCGGGAGTTGGTACTACAATGAGCAGTTCTTC
-	TRBV9	TRBJ1-5	-	CASSQTGGADQPQHF	TGTGCCAGCAGTCAAACAGGTGGAGCGGATCAGCCCCAGCATTTT
-	TRBV5-4	TRBJ1-2	-	CASSGGSQIYGYTF	TGTGCCAGCAGCGGGGGATCCCAGATCTATGGCTACACCTTC
TRBD2	TRBV6-5	TRBJ2-2	few	CASSRGLAGGELFF	TGTGCCAGCAGTCGAGGACTAGCCGGCGGGGAGCTGTTTTTT
TRBD1	TRBV7-2	TRBJ2-5	-	CASSLQSGTGGQTQYF	TGTGCCAGCAGCTTACAGTCAGGGACAGGGGGCCAGACCCAGTACTTC
TRBD2	TRBV5-1	TRBJ2-7	-	CASSLGLAGGPGEQYF	TGCGCCAGCAGCTTGGGGCTAGCGGGAGGGCCGGGCGAGCAGTACTTC
-	TRBV7-2	TRBJ2-5	-	CASSLDRAQETQYF	TGTGCCAGCAGCTTAGACAGGGCTCAAGAGACCCAGTACTTC
-	TRBV15	TRBJ2-5	few	CATSRGDPQETQYF	TGTGCCACCAGCAGAGGTGACCCCCAAGAGACCCAGTACTTC
-	TRBV27	TRBJ2-4	-	CASSPAGWGHIQYF	TGTGCCAGCAGCCCCGCTGGGTGGGGGCACATTCAGTACTTC
-	TRBV4-3	TRBJ1-4	-	CASSQDEGNEKLFF	TGCGCCAGCAGCCAAGATGAGGGTAATGAAAAACTGTTTTTT
TRBD1	TRBV4-2	TRBJ1-4	-	CASSQGTTGETNEKLFF	TGTGCCAGCAGCCAAGGAACCACAGGGGAAACTAATGAAAAACTGTTTTTT
-	TRBV19	TRBJ2-2	-	CASDGGPFSPGELFF	TGTGCCAGTGATGGAGGCCCATTCAGCCCCGGGGAGCTGTTTTTT
TRBD2	TRBV29-1	TRBJ2-1	-	CSVGPQSGRAVNEQFF	TGCAGCGTTGGCCCCCAAAGCGGGAGGGCCGTGAATGAGCAGTTCTTC
-	TRBV4-2	TRBJ1-4	-	CASSPRSGITEKLFF	TGTGCCAGCAGCCCAAGGTCCGGGATTACGGAAAAACTGTTTTTT
TRBD2	TRBV27	TRBJ2-4	-	CARGGGNIQYF	TGTGCCCGGGGGGGTGGAAACATTCAGTACTTC
-	TRBV11-2	TRBJ2-2	-	CASSLGRYTGELFF	TGTGCCTCCTCCCTTGGACGGTACACCGGGGAGCTGTTTTTT
-	TRBV7-9	TRBJ2-1	-	CASLPGSSYNEQFF	TGTGCCAGCCTCCCCGGAAGCTCCTACAATGAGCAGTTCTTC
TRBD1	TRBV15	TRBJ2-3	-	CATSLRGLRDTQYF	TGTGCCACCAGCCTCAGGGGGTTACGAGATACGCAGTATTTT
-	TRBV5-1	TRBJ2-5	-	CASRTGLEETQYF	TGCGCCAGCAGAACAGGGTTGGAAGAGACCCAGTACTTC
TRBD2	TRBV27	TRBJ2-7	-	CASGRASGSPYEQYF	TGTGCCAGCGGGCGAGCGAGCGGGAGCCCCTACGAGCAGTACTTC
-	TRBV29-1	TRBJ2-5	-	CSVASGTQYF	TGCAGCGTTGCTTCGGGGACCCAGTACTTC
-	TRBV29-1	TRBJ2-7	few	CSVSTTGFSYEQYF	TGCAGCGTTTCAACGACGGGGTTTTCCTACGAGCAGTACTTC
-	TRBV10-1	TRBJ2-1	-	CASNSGPYNEQFF	TGCGCCAGCAATTCGGGACCATACAATGAGCAGTTCTTC
-	TRBV19	TRBJ1-2	-	CASSISRERGYTF	TGTGCCAGTAGTATTAGTAGGGAACGCGGCTACACCTTC
-	TRBV29-1	TRBJ2-7	few	CSVESSYEQYF	TGCAGCGTTGAAAGCTCCTACGAGCAGTACTTC
-	TRBV11-2	TRBJ2-7	-	CASSLNLEYYEQYF	TGTGCCAGCAGCTTAAATCTAGAATACTACGAGCAGTACTTC
TRBD2	TRBV29-1	TRBJ2-5	few	CSVDLKAGERETQYF	TGCAGCGTCGATCTCAAGGCGGGAGAACGAGAGACCCAGTACTTC
TRBD1	TRBV30	TRBJ1-2	few	CAWSTDREDGYTF	TGTGCCTGGAGTACCGACAGGGAGGATGGCTACACCTTC
-	TRBV15	TRBJ2-3	-	CATSLSGSTDTQYF	TGTGCCACCAGCCTGAGCGGGAGCACAGATACGCAGTATTTT
-	TRBV2	TRBJ1-2	once	CASSEGRFYGYTF	TGTGCCAGCAGTGAAGGGCGGTTCTATGGCTACACCTTC
-	TRBV29-1	TRBJ1-1	-	CSVPPGKMNTEAFF	TGCAGCGTCCCACCCGGTAAGATGAACACTGAAGCTTTCTTT
-	TRBV9	TRBJ2-5	-	CASSVTGHSGETQYF	TGTGCCAGCAGCGTGACAGGTCATTCGGGGGAGACCCAGTACTTC
TRBD2	TRBV9	TRBJ2-7	-	CASSAGLAGGEQYF	TGTGCCAGCAGCGCGGGACTAGCGGGCGGGGAGCAGTACTTC
-	TRBV10-3	TRBJ1-5	few	CAISGAAGRDQPQHF	TGTGCCATCAGTGGTGCGGCAGGTCGCGACCAGCCCCAGCATTTT
-	TRBV29-1	TRBJ1-5	-	CSGSQGLNQPQHF	TGCAGCGGGTCGCAGGGCCTAAATCAGCCCCAGCATTTT
TRBD1	TRBV29-1	TRBJ1-2	-	CSVLSQGIRYGYTF	TGCAGCGTTTTATCACAGGGGATTCGCTATGGCTACACCTTC
TRBD1	TRBV7-8	TRBJ2-7	-	CASSSEEGAGRRWIYEQYF	TGTGCCAGCAGCTCCGAAGAGGGGGCAGGTCGGAGGTGGATATACGAGCAGTACTTC
-	TRBV6-6	TRBJ1-5	-	CASSYSTEQPQHF	TGTGCCAGCAGTTATTCGACGGAACAGCCCCAGCATTTT
-	TRBV30	TRBJ2-1	-	CAWSLPRRLINEQFF	TGTGCCTGGAGTCTACCCCGTCGGCTTATCAATGAGCAGTTCTTC
TRBD1	TRBV27	TRBJ1-3	few	CASSLSPTGADTIYF	TGTGCCAGCAGTTTATCTCCCACAGGGGCCGATACCATATATTTT
-	TRBV29-1	TRBJ2-3	-	CSVAGLRADTQYF	TGCAGCGTTGCCGGCCTGAGGGCAGATACGCAGTATTTT
-	TRBV20-1	TRBJ2-5	-	CSARRETQYF	TGCAGTGCTAGAAGGGAGACCCAGTACTTC
-	TRBV5-1	TRBJ2-7	-	CASSIDSYSYEQYF	TGCGCCAGCAGCATAGACAGCTACTCCTACGAGCAGTACTTC
TRBD1	TRBV18	TRBJ1-3	few	CASSREHPGQAPGNTIYF	TGTGCCAGCTCCCGTGAGCACCCGGGACAGGCCCCTGGAAACACCATATATTTT
-	TRBV27	TRBJ2-5	-	CASSSLGGRETQYF	TGTGCCAGCAGTTCCCTCGGGGGTCGGGAGACCCAGTACTTC
TRBD2	TRBV29-1	TRBJ2-1	-	CSVYGGLAGGSVEQFF	TGCAGCGTGTACGGGGGGCTAGCGGGAGGGAGCGTTGAGCAGTTCTTC